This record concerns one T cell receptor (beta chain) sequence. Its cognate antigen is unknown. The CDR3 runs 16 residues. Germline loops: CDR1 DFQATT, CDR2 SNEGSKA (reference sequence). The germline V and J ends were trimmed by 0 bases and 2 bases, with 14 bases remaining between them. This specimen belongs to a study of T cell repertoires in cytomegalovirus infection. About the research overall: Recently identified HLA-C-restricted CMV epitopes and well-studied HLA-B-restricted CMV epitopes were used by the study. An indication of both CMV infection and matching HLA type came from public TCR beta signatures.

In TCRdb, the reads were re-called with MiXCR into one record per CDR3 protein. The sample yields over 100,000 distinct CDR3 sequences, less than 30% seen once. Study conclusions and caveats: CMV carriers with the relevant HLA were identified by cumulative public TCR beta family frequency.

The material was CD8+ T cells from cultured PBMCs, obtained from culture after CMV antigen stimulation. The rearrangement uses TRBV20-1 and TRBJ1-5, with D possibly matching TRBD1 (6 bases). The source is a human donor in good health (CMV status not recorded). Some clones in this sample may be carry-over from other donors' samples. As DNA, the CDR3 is TGCAGTGCTAGAGAGATACAGGGTTTAGGCAATCAGCCCCAGCATTTT. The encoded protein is CSAREIQGLGNQPQHF.